The clone carrying this T cell receptor delta chain was seen more than once but under ten times. TCRdb has a much larger clone's protein, which differs at residue 9 from the translation of this DNA, likely because of a read error; what is shown is the protein translated from the DNA. Sequencing covered both gamma and delta TCR chains per sample. TCRdb reanalyzed the multiplex PCR reads using CATT. Of some 100,000 delta-chain clones listed, around 1.4% are singletons. The data derive from a study of γδ T cells in repeated Plasmodium falciparum infection. Study details: Donors had four controlled P. falciparum NF54 infections over about 640 days.

The trim removed 2 bases at V and 0 bases at J, leaving 22 bases unmatched. The CDR3 has 23 amino acids. The germline CDR1 and CDR2 sequences are TSWWSYY and QGS. Vgamma9/Vdelta2+ and Vdelta2-negative gammadelta T cells were flow-sorted from PBMC for bulk sequencing. This rearrangement joins TRDV1 to TRDJ1, with 12 bases lining up with TRDD3. TCRdb records no J gene; here it was assigned by comparing the DNA to germline. This clonotype was obtained from a pool of human donors (malaria-infected and uninfected, not separated). Sequenced input: gamma-delta T cells from blood. CDR3 protein: CALGEVNGPQTGGYSTDTDKLIF. The DNA of the CDR3 is TGTGCTCTTGGGGAAGTGAACGGTCCACAAACTGGGGGATACTCCACAGACACCGATAAACTCATCTTT.